This TCR beta chain comes out of a study of T-cell reconstitution after alpha-beta-depleted transplantation in children. The sample holds many counts of this clonotype. Its specificity is unknown. The TCRbeta library incorporated unique molecular identifiers. Via MiXCR, TCRdb re-called the PCR reads, giving one row per CDR3 protein. The table lists 700,000 or so distinct CDR3 sequences, 10% to 15% of them singletons. Study-wide results and caveats: Among T cells one year after transplant, newly produced cells accounted for most counts and diversity.

This CDR3 is built from 14 residues. V was pared by 0 bases and J by 7 bases, with 10 bases between. Germline CDR1 DFQATT, CDR2 SNEGSKA (reference sequence). The source is a girl aged 2 to 10 with congenital amegakaryocytic thrombocytopenia, due to receive a stem cell transplant. The specimen comprised PBMCs, sampled before TCRalphabeta/CD19-depleted stem cell transplant. The chain carries TRBV20-1 and TRBJ1-6; D uncertain. CDR3 sequence (DNA): TGCAGTGCTAGAGACGGGGAGGTGAATTCACCCCTCCACTTT. It specifies CSARDGEVNSPLHF.